These 23 T cell receptor beta chains came from one sample sequenced in a study of early T cells in non-severe SARS-CoV-2 infection listed by TCRdb under 2021. To prepare the library, 5' RACE was applied. Data came from a NextSeq 500. TCRdb redid the processing of the public reads, applying fastp at Q25 and MiXCR, and retained in-frame beta chains. Each entry merges the rows of one CDR3 protein and shows their most common DNA and genes. Counted in this sample were roughly 80,000 distinct CDR3 sequences; 15% to 19% of them appeared once. The top ten constitute around 10% of the sample. The sequencing sample was made of whole blood. These receptors originate from an adult who was a healthcare worker with PCR-confirmed SARS-CoV-2 infection or an uninfected control (not recorded which).

This clonotype has a handful of counts. J is TRBJ2-7 and V is TRBV11-1, with D possibly matching TRBD2 (6 bases). V dropped 5 bases and J dropped 2 bases, with 16 bases sitting between them. Germline CDR1 and CDR2: SGHAT and FQDESV (reference sequence). CDR3 length: 15 amino acids. The CDR3 loop is CASSRGLARPYEQYF. CDR3 DNA sequence: TGTGCCAGCAGCCGCGGGCTAGCGAGGCCCTACGAGCAGTACTTC.

This clonotype has more than one count but fewer than ten. V gene TRBV5-5 combines with J gene TRBJ2-7, with 8 bases that match TRBD1. V lost 1 base and J lost 3; bases outside the gene matches: 12. The CDR3 is 17 amino acids. From germline, CDR1 is SGHKS and CDR2 YYEKEE (reference sequence). The DNA for the CDR3 is TGTGCCAGCAGCTTGTTAAACCAGGGGGCCTTTAACTACGAGCAGTACTTC. Amino acids: CASSLLNQGAFNYEQYF.

The chain has TRBV18 and TRBJ1-3; D remains ambiguous. This CDR3 spans 14 amino acids. Germline loops: CDR1 KGHSH, CDR2 LQKENI. V dropped 3 bases and J dropped 3 bases, with 9 bases sitting between them. CDR3 loop: CASSPLTIGNTIYF. CDR3 coding DNA: TGTGCCAGCTCACCTCTTACTATTGGAAACACCATATATTTT.

A few counts support this clonotype. The chain couples TRBV19 to TRBJ2-7; 9 nucleotides line up with TRBD2. Germline V CDR1 and CDR2: LNHDA, SQIVND (reference sequence). V was pared by 5 bases and J by 0 bases, with 5 bases of the junction left unmatched. This CDR3 contains 15 residues. CDR3 loop: CASSVLAGSSYEQYF. The CDR3 DNA reads TGTGCCAGTAGTGTGCTAGCGGGGAGCTCCTACGAGCAGTACTTC.

The chain recombines TRBV2 with TRBJ2-2, with 14 positions matching TRBD2. CDR1 and CDR2 from the germline V gene are SNHLY and FYNNEI. CDR3 length: 17 residues. The V gene end was trimmed by 5 bases and the J gene end by 6 bases; junction bases not matched to a gene: 8. CDR3 in amino acids: CASSPRTSGRKAGELFF. The CDR3 coding sequence is TGTGCCAGCAGTCCGCGGACTAGCGGGAGGAAGGCCGGGGAGCTGTTTTTT.

The chain uses TRBV25-1 and TRBJ2-5, with TRBD2 identical over 9 bases. The V gene's germline CDR1 is MGHDK and CDR2 SYGVNS. The CDR3 sequence is 15 residues long. V lost 4 bases, J lost 5 bases, and 8 bases stayed unmatched. This CDR3 reads CASSAPAGGLETQYF. Written as DNA, the CDR3 is TGTGCCAGCAGTGCTCCAGCGGGAGGACTTGAGACCCAGTACTTC.

The V call is TRBV4-3, the J call TRBJ2-7; D not certain. CDR1 and CDR2 from the germline V gene are LGHNA and YSLEER. The CDR3 consists of 15 residues. V lost 0 bases, J lost 3 bases, and 12 bases lay in between. The CDR3, as DNA: TGCGCCAGCAGCCAAGATTTACTCTTAATCTACGAGCAGTACTTC. Amino acid sequence: CASSQDLLLIYEQYF.

This clonotype has just a few counts. This chain uses TRBV20-1 with TRBJ1-5; TRBD1 is a possible D gene (5 bases). The CDR3 runs to 13 residues. The V end was cut by 0 bases, the J end by 2 bases, with 5 bases between. Germline V gives CDR1 DFQATT, CDR2 SNEGSKA (reference sequence). The CDR3 here is CSAREQGNQPQHF. The CDR3 DNA sequence: TGCAGTGCTAGAGAACAGGGCAATCAGCCCCAGCATTTT.

This clonotype was recorded a few times. The gene calls are TRBV5-5 and TRBJ2-7; D could derive from TRBD1 or TRBD2 (5 bases each). Per germline, CDR1 SGHKS and CDR2 YYEKEE (reference sequence). V lost 1 base and J lost 2, with 13 bases in between. The CDR3 extends over 15 amino acids. This chain's CDR3 is CASSLRGTPTYEQYF. The CDR3 DNA reads TGTGCCAGCAGCTTGCGAGGGACCCCAACCTACGAGCAGTACTTC.

This clonotype has more than one count but fewer than ten. V gene TRBV20-1 combines with J gene TRBJ1-1; the D is unclear. Trimming pared 0 bases from V and 3 bases from J, leaving 2 bases between. CDR3 length: 11 amino acids. The germline V gene encodes CDR1 DFQATT and CDR2 SNEGSKA (reference sequence). The CDR3 protein is CSARDYTEAFF. CDR3 coding DNA: TGCAGTGCTAGAGACTACACTGAAGCTTTCTTT.

This clonotype was counted ten times or more. This chain uses TRBV28 with TRBJ1-1, with D unclear. Germline values: CDR1 MDHEN, CDR2 SYDVKM. CDR3 size: 14 residues. The V end lost 7 bases, the J end lost 1 base, and 13 bases lay between the germline ends. This CDR3 is CASTSPGRNTEAFF. Written as DNA, the CDR3 is TGTGCCAGCACCTCCCCCGGGAGGAACACTGAAGCTTTCTTT.

The chain combines TRBV29-1 with TRBJ2-3; TRBD2 is a possible D gene (5 bases). CDR1 and CDR2 from the germline V gene are SQVTM and ANQGSEA. The CDR3 totals 12 residues. V lost 6 bases to trimming and J lost 0 bases, with 7 bases between them. As DNA, the CDR3 is TGCAGCGTCGGACTTAGCACAGATACGCAGTATTTT. Its protein is CSVGLSTDTQYF.

The rearrangement links TRBV10-3 to TRBJ1-1; D ambiguous. The germline V and J ends were trimmed by 11 bases and 0 bases, with 13 bases remaining between them. Per germline, CDR1 ENHRY and CDR2 SYGVKD. The CDR3 length is 13 residues. CDR3 bases: TGTGCCTCACGCCCCCACATGAACACTGAAGCTTTCTTT. This translates into CASRPHMNTEAFF.

This chain links TRBV29-1 with TRBJ2-7, with a possible D match to TRBD2 (5 bases). The CDR3 is made up of 12 amino acids. Germline CDR1 reads SQVTM; CDR2 reads ANQGSEA. Trimming cost V 7 bases and J 0 bases, with 10 bases left between them. The CDR3: CSALRDSYEQYF. CDR3 DNA sequence: TGCAGCGCCCTCCGGGACTCCTACGAGCAGTACTTC.

In its sample, this clonotype was seen many times. The gene calls are TRBV12-3 or TRBV12-4 and TRBJ1-1; D is ambiguous. V lost 0 bases to trimming and J lost 3 bases, with 8 bases between them. This CDR3 is built from 14 residues. Here the CDR3 reads CASSLAGSHTEAFF. The CDR3, as DNA: TGTGCCAGCAGTTTAGCGGGATCACACACTGAAGCTTTCTTT.

This clonotype has just a few counts. This CDR3 is CASSPRAQGETQYF. The CDR3 coding sequence is TGTGCCAGCTCACCGCGGGCGCAGGGAGAGACCCAGTACTTC. The chain recombines TRBV18 with TRBJ2-5; possibly TRBD1 or TRBD2 for D (5 bases each). This CDR3 is 14 amino acids long. Germline-derived CDR1 and CDR2 are KGHSH and LQKENI. Trimming cost V 3 bases and J 4 bases, with 12 bases left between them.

This clonotype was counted only a few times. The chain is built from TRBV7-2 and TRBJ2-7; 12 positions match TRBD2. Unmatched junction bases numbered 7, after V lost 8 bases and J lost 2 bases. CDR3 size: 15 residues. The germline V gene has CDR1 SGHTA and CDR2 FQGNSA. Written as DNA, the CDR3 is TGTGCCAGCGGTATCGGGACTAGCGGGCCCTACGAGCAGTACTTC. Its translation: CASGIGTSGPYEQYF.

This clonotype was counted between two and nine times. The rearrangement uses TRBV6-1 and TRBJ2-3; unclear D gene. In germline, CDR1 is MNHNS, CDR2 SASEGT. The CDR3 length is 14 residues. V was shortened by 3 bases and J by 4 bases, with 11 bases between the two germline ends. This CDR3 reads CASSDRLGPDTQYF. As DNA, the CDR3 is TGTGCCAGCAGTGACCGTTTAGGCCCAGATACGCAGTATTTT.

This clonotype was observed a few times. The chain recombines TRBV9 with TRBJ2-7; D is possibly TRBD1 (7 bases). Germline assignment: CDR1 SGDLS and CDR2 YYNGEE. The CDR3 covers 12 residues. With 4 bases removed from V and 9 bases from J, the gap between germline ends came to 14 bases. This CDR3 is CASSPGGYGQYF. CDR3 nucleotides: TGTGCCAGCAGCCCAGGGGGGTATGGGCAGTACTTC.

The sample holds a few counts of this clonotype. The chain links TRBV29-1 to TRBJ2-6, with TRBD2 as a possible D gene (6 bases). V dropped 7 bases and J dropped 4 bases, with 14 bases sitting between them. The length of the CDR3 is 14 residues. CDR1 SQVTM and CDR2 ANQGSEA come from the germline V gene. CDR3 sequence: CSAAGPGGANVLTF. CDR3 nucleotide sequence: TGCAGCGCGGCGGGGCCTGGCGGGGCCAACGTCCTGACTTTC.

This clonotype occurred many times. The chain is built from TRBV19 and TRBJ2-5; TRBD2 is a possible D gene (6 bases). CDR1 LNHDA and CDR2 SQIVND come from the germline V gene (reference sequence). Trimming took 5 bases from V and 5 from J, leaving 15 bases between them. The CDR3 has 14 amino acids. The CDR3 bases are TGTGCCAGTAGTTCGGAGGGCCGAGGGGAGACCCAGTACTTC. Translation gives CASSSEGRGETQYF. Variable domain in full (rest from reference TRBV19 and TRBJ2-5): DGGITQSPKYLFRKEGQNVTLSCEQNLNHDAMYWYRQDPGQGLRLIYYSQIVNDFQKGDIAEGYSVSREKKESFPLTVTSAQKNPTAFYLCASSSEGRGETQYFGPGTRLLVL.

This clonotype showed up just a few times. This chain links TRBV24-1 with TRBJ2-1, with 9 bases identical to TRBD1. Germline V gene lookup returns CDR1 KGHDR and CDR2 SFDVKD. With V trimmed by 0 bases and J by 7 bases, 6 bases remained unmatched. The CDR3 sequence is 16 residues long. The chain's CDR3 is CATSDLQGTGQNEQFF. The CDR3 bases are TGTGCCACCAGTGATTTGCAAGGGACAGGGCAGAATGAGCAGTTCTTC.

This clonotype was found many times. The V and J genes are TRBV7-2 and TRBJ1-2; tentatively, D is TRBD1 (5 bases). This CDR3 is built from 14 residues. V was pared by 1 base and J by 4 bases, with 10 bases between. The germline gives CDR1 SGHTA, CDR2 FQGNSA. CDR3 loop: CASSLEAGPYGYTF. In DNA form, the CDR3 reads TGTGCCAGCAGCTTAGAAGCAGGGCCCTATGGCTACACCTTC.